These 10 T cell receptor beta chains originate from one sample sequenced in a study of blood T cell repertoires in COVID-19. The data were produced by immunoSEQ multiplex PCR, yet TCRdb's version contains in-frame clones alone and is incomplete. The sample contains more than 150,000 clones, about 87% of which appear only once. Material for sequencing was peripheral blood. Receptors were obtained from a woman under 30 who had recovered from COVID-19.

The CDR3 reads CASGTPRTGDNEQFF. For the CDR3, the DNA is TGTGCCAGCGGAACCCCCCGGACAGGAGACAATGAGCAGTTCTTC. The rearrangement uses TRBV27 and TRBJ2-1, with 7 bases identical to TRBD1. The CDR3 runs to 15 residues. CDR1 MNHEY and CDR2 SMNVEV come from the germline V gene (reference sequence). J lost 5 bases, V lost 8 bases, and 12 bases had no gene match.

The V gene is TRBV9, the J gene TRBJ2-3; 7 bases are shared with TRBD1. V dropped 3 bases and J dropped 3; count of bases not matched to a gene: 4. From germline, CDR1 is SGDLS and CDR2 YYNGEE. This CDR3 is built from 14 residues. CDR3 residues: CASSAGTVTDTQYF. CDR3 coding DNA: TGTGCCAGCAGCGCTGGGACAGTTACAGATACGCAGTATTTT. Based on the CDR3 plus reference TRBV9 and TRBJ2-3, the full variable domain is DSGVTQTPKHLITATGQRVTLRCSPRSGDLSVYWYQQSLDQGLQFLIQYYNGEERAKGNILERFSAQQFPDLHSELNLSSLELGDSALYFCASSAGTVTDTQYFGPGTRLTVL.

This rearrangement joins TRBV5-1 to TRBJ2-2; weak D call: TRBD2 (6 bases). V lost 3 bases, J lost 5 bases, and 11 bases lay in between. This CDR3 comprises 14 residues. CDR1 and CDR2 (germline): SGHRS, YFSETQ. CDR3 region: CASSYGTLTGELFF. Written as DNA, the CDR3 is TGCGCCAGCAGCTACGGGACTCTTACCGGGGAGCTGTTTTTT.

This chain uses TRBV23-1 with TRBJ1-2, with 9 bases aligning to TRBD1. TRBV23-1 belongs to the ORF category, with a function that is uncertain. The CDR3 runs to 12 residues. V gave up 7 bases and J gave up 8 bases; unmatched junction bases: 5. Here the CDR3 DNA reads TGCGCCAGCACTCGGACAGGGGTCGGCTACACCTTC. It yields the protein CASTRTGVGYTF.

As DNA, the CDR3 is TGTGCCAGCAGCGTCGGGGCCCCGCGGGGAAACATTCAGTACTTC. It is translated as CASSVGAPRGNIQYF. J is TRBJ2-4 and V is TRBV9; possibly TRBD2 for D (6 bases). Germline CDR1 and CDR2: SGDLS and YYNGEE. Trimming shortened V by 2 bases and J by 6 bases, and 15 bases separated the two germline ends. CDR3 length: 15 residues.

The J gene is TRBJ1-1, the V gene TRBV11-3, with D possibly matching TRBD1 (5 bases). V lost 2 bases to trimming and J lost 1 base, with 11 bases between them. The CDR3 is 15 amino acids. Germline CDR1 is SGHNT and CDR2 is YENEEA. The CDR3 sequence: CASSLNSGENTEAFF. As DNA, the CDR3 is TGTGCCAGCAGCTTAAATTCGGGGGAGAACACTGAAGCTTTCTTT.

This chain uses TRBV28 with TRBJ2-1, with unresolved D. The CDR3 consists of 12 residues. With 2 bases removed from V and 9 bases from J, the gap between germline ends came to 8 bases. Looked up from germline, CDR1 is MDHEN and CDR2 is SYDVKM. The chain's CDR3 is CASSLSGLEQFF. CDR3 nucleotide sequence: TGTGCCAGCAGTTTAAGTGGGCTTGAGCAGTTCTTC.

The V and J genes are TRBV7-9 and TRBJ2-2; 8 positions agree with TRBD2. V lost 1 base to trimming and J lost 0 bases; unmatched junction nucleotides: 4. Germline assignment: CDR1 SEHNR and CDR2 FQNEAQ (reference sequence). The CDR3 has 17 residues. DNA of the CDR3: TGTGCCAGCAGCTTAGGGGGCGGGAGGACGAACACCGGGGAGCTGTTTTTT. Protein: CASSLGGGRTNTGELFF.

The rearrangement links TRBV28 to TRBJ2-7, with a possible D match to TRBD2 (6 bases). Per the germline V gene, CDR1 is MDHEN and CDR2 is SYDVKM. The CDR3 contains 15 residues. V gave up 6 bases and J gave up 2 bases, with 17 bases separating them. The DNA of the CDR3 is TGTGCCAGCAGGCCTACCCCGGGAGCGGCCTACGAGCAGTACTTC. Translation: CASRPTPGAAYEQYF.

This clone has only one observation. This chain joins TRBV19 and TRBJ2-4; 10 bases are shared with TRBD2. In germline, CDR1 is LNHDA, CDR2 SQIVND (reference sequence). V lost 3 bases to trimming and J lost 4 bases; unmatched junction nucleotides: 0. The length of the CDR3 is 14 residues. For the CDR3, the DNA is TGTGCCAGTAGTATGGGACTAGCGAAAAACATTCAGTACTTC. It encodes CASSMGLAKNIQYF.